A selection of T cell receptor beta chains follows, all from one sample in a study of cytomegalovirus exposure and HLA in healthy donors. Data came from immunoSEQ multiplex PCR; TCRdb stores just in-frame clones and leaves some out. The sample has around 190,000 clones, roughly 90% seen once; the top ten hold around 0.98%. Sequences were obtained from PBMCs. The receptors were sampled from a boy aged 2-15 years in good health and CMV-seronegative. Both conserved end residues are part of each CDR3. The order of the fields is V gene, clone size, J gene, D gene, CDR3 protein, CDR3 DNA. The D gene is left open where the match is weak. Clone sizes are given selectively: once, few, many, or a class where the clone is expanded.

TRBV5-8	few	TRBJ2-7	TRBD1	CASSWGQYSSYEQYF	TGTGCCAGCAGCTGGGGACAGTATAGCTCCTACGAGCAGTACTTC
TRBV10-3	.	TRBJ1-1	TRBD1	CAISRDRQSEAFF	TGTGCCATCTCCCGGGACAGGCAAAGTGAAGCTTTCTTT
TRBV6-5	.	TRBJ2-1	.	CASSYSKLREQFF	TGTGCCAGCAGTTACTCGAAGCTCCGGGAGCAGTTCTTC
TRBV7-9	.	TRBJ1-3	.	CSSSLRSEGNTIYF	TGTTCCAGCAGCTTACGCTCCGAGGGAAACACCATATATTTT
TRBV30	.	TRBJ1-2	.	CAWSLSVTNYGYTF	TGTGCCTGGAGCTTATCAGTTACTAACTATGGCTACACCTTC
TRBV5-5	.	TRBJ2-7	TRBD1	CASSLGGHEQYF	TGTGCCAGCAGCTTAGGGGGCCACGAGCAGTACTTC
TRBV7-8	.	TRBJ2-2	TRBD2	CASGSGGGNTGELFF	TGTGCCAGCGGCAGCGGGGGGGGGAACACCGGGGAGCTGTTTTTT
TRBV5-4	.	TRBJ2-7	TRBD1	CASSEGTAKSSYEQYF	TGTGCCAGCAGCGAGGGGACAGCTAAAAGCTCCTACGAGCAGTACTTC
TRBV28	.	TRBJ2-7	.	CASSGPGQGGFYEQYF	TGTGCCAGCAGTGGCCCGGGGCAGGGGGGTTTCTACGAGCAGTACTTC
TRBV6-1	.	TRBJ2-7	TRBD2	CASSGGGFYEQYF	TGTGCCAGCAGTGGGGGGGGGTTCTACGAGCAGTACTTC
TRBV19	.	TRBJ2-5	TRBD1	CASSPGPTGGWETQYF	TGTGCCAGTAGTCCAGGGCCGACAGGGGGCTGGGAGACCCAGTACTTC
TRBV5-1	.	TRBJ1-6	.	CASSLDDSSPLHF	TGCGCCAGCAGCTTGGACGACAGTTCACCCCTCCACTTT
TRBV27	.	TRBJ2-1	.	CASSPPEQGLGSSYNEQFF	TGTGCCAGCAGCCCCCCGGAGCAGGGTCTAGGTAGCTCCTACAATGAGCAGTTCTTC
TRBV11-2	.	TRBJ2-1	TRBD1	CASRRGLNEQFF	TGTGCCAGCAGAAGGGGGCTTAATGAGCAGTTCTTC
TRBV5-1	.	TRBJ1-1	.	CASSSGNTEAFF	TGCGCCAGCAGCTCAGGGAACACTGAAGCTTTCTTT
TRBV19	once	TRBJ1-4	.	CASSITGIGEKLFF	TGTGCCAGTAGTATTACCGGTATTGGTGAAAAACTGTTTTTT
TRBV7-9	.	TRBJ2-1	.	CSSSSGQEQFF	TGTTCCAGCAGCTCAGGACAGGAGCAGTTCTTC
TRBV29-1	.	TRBJ2-2	.	CSVMGPAGELFF	TGCAGCGTGATGGGGCCCGCCGGGGAGCTGTTTTTT
TRBV9	.	TRBJ2-3	.	CASSVQQGGDTQYF	TGTGCCAGCAGCGTCCAACAGGGTGGAGATACGCAGTATTTT
TRBV16	.	TRBJ1-4	TRBD1	CASSQSRDRYFWKLFF	TGTGCCAGCAGCCAATCCCGGGACAGGTACTTCTGGAAACTGTTTTTT
TRBV7-9	few	TRBJ2-7	.	CASSLGATYEQYF	TGTGCCAGCAGCCTAGGAGCCACCTACGAGCAGTACTTC
TRBV28	.	TRBJ1-1	.	CASSLTENTEAFF	TGTGCCAGCAGCCTGACAGAGAACACTGAAGCTTTCTTT
TRBV5-1	once	TRBJ2-5	.	CASSSSQETQYF	TGCGCCAGCAGCTCTAGCCAAGAGACCCAGTACTTC
TRBV6-1	.	TRBJ2-5	.	CASTPGVLKSETQYF	TGTGCCAGCACACCGGGGGTACTCAAGTCTGAGACCCAGTACTTC
TRBV6-1	.	TRBJ1-1	.	CASTTAENAEAFF	TGTGCCAGCACTACAGCAGAAAACGCTGAAGCTTTCTTT
TRBV19	.	TRBJ2-4	TRBD2	CASSMAGRVGNIQYF	TGTGCCAGTAGTATGGCGGGGAGGGTTGGGAACATTCAGTACTTC
TRBV19	.	TRBJ1-3	.	CASSIKTTGNTIYF	TGTGCCAGTAGTATCAAGACAACTGGAAACACCATATATTTT
TRBV10-3	.	TRBJ1-5	.	CAISESLESNQPQHF	TGTGCCATCAGTGAGTCGTTAGAGAGCAATCAGCCCCAGCATTTT
TRBV28	.	TRBJ2-3	TRBD2	CASRVAGAADTQYF	TGTGCCAGCAGAGTAGCGGGAGCGGCGGATACGCAGTATTTT
TRBV27	.	TRBJ2-7	TRBD1	CASSLGQGGDEQYF	TGTGCCAGCAGTTTGGGACAGGGAGGGGACGAGCAGTACTTC
TRBV6-1	.	TRBJ1-1	.	CASSQGLLEAFF	TGTGCCAGCAGTCAGGGGTTACTCGAAGCTTTCTTT
TRBV28	.	TRBJ2-4	.	CASSPGGAKNIQYF	TGTGCCAGCAGCCCCGGAGGAGCCAAAAACATTCAGTACTTC
TRBV9	.	TRBJ2-1	.	CASSVEYSSYNEQFF	TGTGCCAGCAGCGTAGAATACAGCTCCTACAATGAGCAGTTCTTC
TRBV6-8	.	TRBJ1-4	.	CASSLTQGSNEKLFF	TGTGCCAGCAGTCTAACGCAGGGAAGTAATGAAAAACTGTTTTTT
TRBV28	.	TRBJ2-7	TRBD1	CASSSPGTGPYEQYF	TGTGCCAGCAGTTCCCCCGGGACAGGTCCCTACGAGCAGTACTTC
TRBV7-9	.	TRBJ1-1	.	CSSSLEAGIGTEAFF	TGTTCCAGCAGCTTAGAAGCAGGGATTGGCACTGAAGCTTTCTTT
TRBV2	.	TRBJ1-2	.	CASRETGQSYGYTF	TGTGCCAGCAGGGAGACAGGCCAGAGCTATGGCTACACCTTC